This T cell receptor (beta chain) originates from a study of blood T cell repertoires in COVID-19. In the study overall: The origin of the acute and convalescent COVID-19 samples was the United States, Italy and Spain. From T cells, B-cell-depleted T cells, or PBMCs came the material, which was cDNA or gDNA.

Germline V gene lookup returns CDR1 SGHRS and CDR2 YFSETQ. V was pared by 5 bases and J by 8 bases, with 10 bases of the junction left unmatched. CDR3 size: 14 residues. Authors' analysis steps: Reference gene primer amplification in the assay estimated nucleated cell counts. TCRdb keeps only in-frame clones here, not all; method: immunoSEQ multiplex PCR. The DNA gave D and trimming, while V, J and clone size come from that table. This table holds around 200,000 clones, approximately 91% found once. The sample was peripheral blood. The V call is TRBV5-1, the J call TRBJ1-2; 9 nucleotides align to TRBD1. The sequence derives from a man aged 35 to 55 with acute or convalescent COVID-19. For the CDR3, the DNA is TGCGCCAGCAGGGACGCCGACAGGGGGTTAGGCTACACCTTC. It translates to CASRDADRGLGYTF.